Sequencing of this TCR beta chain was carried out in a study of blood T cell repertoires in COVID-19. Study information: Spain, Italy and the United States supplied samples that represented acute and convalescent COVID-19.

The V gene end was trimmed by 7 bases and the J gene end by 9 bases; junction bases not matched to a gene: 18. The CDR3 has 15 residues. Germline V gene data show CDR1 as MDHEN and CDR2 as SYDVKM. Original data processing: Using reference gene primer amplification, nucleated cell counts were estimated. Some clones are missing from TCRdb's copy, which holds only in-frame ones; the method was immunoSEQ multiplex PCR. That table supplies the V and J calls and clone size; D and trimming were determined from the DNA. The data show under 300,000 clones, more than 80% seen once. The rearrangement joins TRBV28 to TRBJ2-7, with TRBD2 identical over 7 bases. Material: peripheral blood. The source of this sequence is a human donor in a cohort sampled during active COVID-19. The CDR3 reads CASMATSPTLLGQYF. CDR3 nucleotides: TGTGCCAGCATGGCGACTAGCCCCACACTTTTGGGGCAGTACTTC.